The clone carrying this T cell receptor (beta chain) appeared a single time. TCRdb keeps only in-frame clones here, not all; method: immunoSEQ multiplex PCR. The sample lists 20,000 to 25,000 clones, around two thirds occurring once. This entry is derived from a study of sequential checkpoint blockade in melanoma. Study information: First-line arms were nivolumab then ipilimumab, or the reverse, randomized 1:1. Each arm's sequence ended with maintenance nivolumab.

Treatment specified: randomized to nivolumab then ipilimumab (arm A) or the reverse (arm B). No patient had prior DNA-damaging chemotherapy. From thawed PBMCs, live CD3+CD8+ cells negative for CD19 and CD56 were sorted. Sequenced material: CD8+ T cells sorted from blood (inferred from file names), taken from a patient given nivolumab and ipilimumab in sequence. The sequence derives from a human donor with melanoma.

The CDR3 region is CASNQGANGYTF. The DNA for the CDR3 is TGTGCCAGCAACCAGGGGGCGAATGGCTACACCTTC. The chain has TRBV6-1 and TRBJ1-2; 8 positions agree with TRBD1. Germline V lookup: CDR1 MNHNS, CDR2 SASEGT. The CDR3 length is 12 residues. The ends lost 7 bases at V and 6 bases at J; junction bases unmatched: 4.